This TCR beta chain was retrieved from a study of regulatory T cells in long-lasting Graves disease. iRepertoire HTBI primers and Arm-PCR of CDR3 regions built TCR beta libraries. In TCRdb, the multiplex PCR reads were re-called with MiXCR into one record per CDR3 protein. The top ten clones hold approximately 8% of a sample with about 400,000 distinct CDR3 sequences, about 15% of them seen once. Trimming removed 3 bases at V and 4 bases at J, with 12 bases between. The CDR3 runs 14 residues. Germline assignment: CDR1 MDHEN and CDR2 SYDVKM. The time point is: newly diagnosed GD, antithyroid drugs for less than 3 months. PBMC RNA was the source of the TCR library. The sample holds many counts of this clonotype. This same sample was also taken into another study, of T cells in Graves' hyperthyroidism and ophthalmopathy.

The chain uses TRBV28 and TRBJ2-5; D is perhaps TRBD2 (6 bases). The receptor was derived from a woman between 40 and 55 years old with Graves disease. This sample comprised peripheral blood mononuclear cells (PBMCs), obtained at new diagnosis, from a patient treated with antithyroid drugs. The CDR3 sequence: CASSFRTGAETQYF. CDR3 bases: TGTGCCAGCAGTTTTCGAACGGGAGCAGAGACCCAGTACTTC.